Presented here are 20 T cell receptor beta chains from one specimen sequenced in a study of Graves' ophthalmopathy and Graves' hyperthyroidism. Amplified TCR beta CDR3 regions were obtained using RNA transcripts as template. Investigators did first-round RT-PCR with HTBI primers, then second-round multiplex PCR. TCRdb re-derived calls from the multiplex PCR reads in MiXCR, one entry per CDR3 protein. The table lists approximately 1.2 million distinct CDR3 sequences, approximately 35% of them singletons. What was sequenced was peripheral blood or thyroid tissue (not recorded which). These receptors all stem from an adult man with Graves' hyperthyroidism.

This clonotype was found many times. The V and J genes are TRBV20-1 and TRBJ2-7, with D maybe TRBD2 (5 bases). Germline values: CDR1 DFQATT, CDR2 SNEGSKA (reference sequence). V lost 6 bases to trimming and J lost 1 base, with 16 bases between them. This CDR3 contains 14 residues. The CDR3 reads CSADEKTGSYEQYF. The CDR3 bases are TGCAGTGCCGACGAGAAGACGGGATCCTACGAGCAGTACTTC.

Regarding this clonotype: This is likely a read error, given that the CDR3 carries no conserved phenylalanine or tryptophan at its end. The chain combines TRBV7-9 with TRBJ1-6; D ambiguous. V was pared by 4 bases and J by 5 bases, with 9 bases between. Germline CDR1 reads SEHNR; CDR2 reads FQNEAQ (reference sequence). The CDR3 runs 14 residues. The CDR3 sequence: CASSSGRDNSPLHL. DNA of the CDR3: TGTGCCAGCAGCTCAGGACGGGATAATTCACCCCTCCACTTG.

As concerns this clonotype: A read error is possible here, since a much larger clone lies one base away. The chain carries TRBV20-1 and TRBJ1-4; the D gene is possibly TRBD1 (5 bases). The CDR3 contains 15 residues. Germline CDR1 reads DFQATT; CDR2 reads SNEGSKA (reference sequence). The CDR3 sequence is CSSRAPGLTNEKLFF. Here the CDR3 DNA reads TGCAGTTCTAGGGCCCCAGGGCTAACTAATGAAAAACTGTTTTTT.

Note on this clonotype: This could be a read error, since a much larger clone is one nucleotide away. The genes are TRBV19 and TRBJ2-5; 7 bases map to TRBD2. The CDR3 consists of 13 residues. Per the germline V gene, CDR1 is LNHDA and CDR2 is SQIVND (reference sequence). As DNA, the CDR3 is TGTGCCAGTAGGGAGCGGGGCCAAGGGACCCAGTACTTC. It yields the protein CASRERGQGTQYF.

This clonotype was counted only a few times. The J gene is TRBJ1-2, the V gene TRBV19; TRBD1 agrees at 8 bases. Trimming cost V 6 bases and J 8 bases; bases outside gene matches: 11. Looked up from germline, CDR1 is LNHDA and CDR2 is SQIVND (reference sequence). The CDR3 consists of 14 residues. The CDR3: CASSPGTGWRGYTF. The CDR3 coding sequence is TGTGCCAGTAGCCCGGGGACAGGTTGGCGCGGCTACACCTTC.

This chain links TRBV10-3 with TRBJ2-5, with D maybe TRBD1 (6 bases). Germline V gene data show CDR1 as ENHRY and CDR2 as SYGVKD. The ends were cut back, 4 bases at V and 10 bases at J, with 16 bases in the middle. The CDR3 covers 13 residues. CDR3 nucleotide sequence: TGTGCCATCAGTGGTAAGGGGGTGTGGGACCAGTACTTC. Translating it yields CAISGKGVWDQYF.

About this clonotype: An end of the junction differs from the germline gene, which may be a read error. The chain couples TRBV10-2 to TRBJ2-5; perhaps TRBD2 as D (5 bases). The CDR3 spans 12 residues. CDR1 and CDR2 (germline): WSHSY, SAAADI. CDR3 in DNA: TGCGCCAGCAGCTTGGTGGCTAGCAGTCTGTTCTTC. Amino acid sequence: CASSLVASSLFF.

The chain joins TRBV6-1 to TRBJ1-2, with D maybe TRBD1 (5 bases). This CDR3 is built from 15 residues. V was clipped by 4 bases and J by 4 bases, with 16 bases between them. Germline V gene data show CDR1 as MNHNS and CDR2 as SASEGT. The CDR3: CASSGYQGVGYGYTF. For the CDR3, the DNA is TGTGCCAGCAGTGGGTACCAGGGTGTAGGCTATGGCTACACCTTC.

J is TRBJ2-7 and V is TRBV27; D possibly corresponds to TRBD2 (5 bases). Germline V CDR1 and CDR2: MNHEY, SMNVEV (reference sequence). Trimming stripped 2 bases from V and 7 bases from J, with 9 bases between. CDR3 size: 12 residues. The CDR3 DNA sequence: TGTGCCAGCAGTTTAAACCCGGGGGAGCAGTACTTC. As protein: CASSLNPGEQYF.

This clonotype came up many times. V gene TRBV11-2 combines with J gene TRBJ2-7; 8 nucleotides align to TRBD1. V dropped 5 bases and J dropped 3; count of bases not matched to a gene: 6. This CDR3 is 14 amino acids long. CDR1 SGHAT and CDR2 FQNNGV come from the germline V gene. CDR3 DNA sequence: TGTGCCAGCAGCCGGGACAGGCGAGGCTACGAGCAGTACTTC. Translated: CASSRDRRGYEQYF.

This clonotype was detected many times. The chain employs TRBV5-1 and TRBJ2-6; 9 bases agree with TRBD1. The CDR3 runs 16 residues. Germline CDR1 is SGHRS and CDR2 is YFSETQ. With V trimmed by 4 bases and J by 0 bases, 2 bases remained unmatched. The CDR3 sequence: CASSPGQGSGANVLTF. CDR3 nucleotides: TGCGCCAGCAGCCCGGGACAGGGCTCTGGGGCCAACGTCCTGACTTTC.

This chain joins TRBV5-1 and TRBJ2-2, with TRBD2 matching 9 bases. The ends lost 4 bases at V and 5 bases at J; junction bases unmatched: 12. The germline V gene has CDR1 SGHRS and CDR2 YFSETQ. This CDR3 has 17 residues. The DNA for the CDR3 is TGCGCCAGCAGCCGGTCGGAGCTAGCGGGGCTTACCGGGGAGCTGTTTTTT. It yields the protein CASSRSELAGLTGELFF.

Ten or more counts support this clonotype. The chain has TRBV5-1 and TRBJ1-1; D unclear. Trimming shortened V by 4 bases and J by 5 bases, and 12 bases separated the two germline ends. The CDR3 extends over 13 amino acids. Germline CDR1 reads SGHRS; CDR2 reads YFSETQ. The CDR3 DNA follows: TGCGCCAGCAGCGTAAACCCGGGGACTGAAGCTTTCTTT. Protein product: CASSVNPGTEAFF.

The chain couples TRBV25-1 to TRBJ2-7; unclear D gene. V was cut by 2 bases and J by 0 bases, with 11 bases left in between. Germline V gene lookup returns CDR1 MGHDK and CDR2 SYGVNS. This CDR3 spans 15 amino acids. DNA of the CDR3: TGTGCCAGCAGTGAAGGCCCGGAACCCTCCTACGAGCAGTACTTC. This codes for CASSEGPEPSYEQYF.

The chain uses TRBV20-1 and TRBJ2-7; 7 bases line up with TRBD1. With V trimmed by 2 bases and J by 3 bases, 7 bases remained unmatched. CDR1 and CDR2 from the germline V gene are DFQATT and SNEGSKA (reference sequence). The CDR3 contains 14 residues. The CDR3 coding sequence is TGCAGTGCTAGAAGACAGGGAATGAACTACGAGCAGTACTTC. Protein: CSARRQGMNYEQYF.

As for this clonotype: A much larger clonotype is one base distant, so this may be a read error. V gene TRBV19 combines with J gene TRBJ2-7, with 8 bases that match TRBD1. CDR1 is LNHDA and CDR2 is SQIVND in the germline V gene (reference sequence). CDR3 length: 14 residues. This CDR3 reads CASSQGAPDYKQYF. CDR3 DNA: TGTGCCAGTTCCCAGGGGGCTCCTGACTACAAGCAGTACTTC. Full variable domain (rest looked up from reference TRBV19 and TRBJ2-7): DGGITQSPKYLFRKEGQNVTLSCEQNLNHDAMYWYRQDPGQGLRLIYYSQIVNDFQKGDIAEGYSVSREKKESFPLTVTSAQKNPTAFYLCASSQGAPDYKQYFGPGTRLTVT.

This clonotype came up many times. This rearrangement joins TRBV9 to TRBJ2-5; D is possibly TRBD2 (5 bases). This CDR3 has 16 amino acids. The V and J ends lost 0 bases and 5 bases respectively, with 17 bases between them. Germline values: CDR1 SGDLS, CDR2 YYNGEE. CDR3 sequence: CASSVAGGGIGETQYF. DNA for the CDR3: TGTGCCAGCAGCGTAGCCGGAGGAGGCATCGGGGAGACCCAGTACTTC.

This clonotype was seen a single time. The genes are TRBV10-3 and TRBJ2-7, with 14 bases lining up with TRBD2. Trimming at V came to 6 bases and at J to 5 bases, leaving 9 bases not matched to a gene. Germline-derived CDR1 and CDR2 are ENHRY and SYGVKD. This CDR3 has 16 residues. The CDR3 DNA follows: TGTGCCATCAGCTCCGGGACTAGCGGGAGCATCCACGAGCAGTACTTC. Protein product: CAISSGTSGSIHEQYF.

This rearrangement joins TRBV10-1 to TRBJ2-3; D gene ambiguous. V was clipped by 0 bases and J by 2 bases, with 6 bases between them. Germline loops: CDR1 WNHNN, CDR2 SYGVQD (reference sequence). The CDR3 has 14 residues. The CDR3 loop reads CASSESYSTDTQYF. In DNA form, the CDR3 reads TGCGCCAGCAGTGAGTCGTATTCCACAGATACGCAGTATTTT.

Of note for this clonotype: As the CDR3 is not closed by the conserved phenylalanine or tryptophan, this likely results from a read error. The chain recombines TRBV7-9 with TRBJ1-1, with D unresolved. Between the trimmed V and J ends, which lost 3 bases and 6 bases, there was a span of 8 bases. The CDR3 is made up of 12 amino acids. Germline assignment: CDR1 SEHNR and CDR2 FQNEAQ (reference sequence). The CDR3: CASSLGSPEAFS. Written as DNA, the CDR3 is TGTGCCAGCAGCTTGGGGTCGCCTGAAGCTTTCTCT.